What follows are 8 T cell receptor beta chains derived from one specimen sequenced in a study of blood T cells in healthy people across ages. Through a sample-barcoded 5' primer and a J-beta primer mix, a second PCR was run for roughly 6 to 11 cycles. MiXCR was run by TCRdb on the 5' RACE reads, yielding one entry per CDR3 protein. The sample contains fewer than 950,000 distinct CDR3 sequences, 30% to 45% of which appear only once. The sequenced material came from blood. The receptors were sampled from a man in his late teens or twenties in good health.

The CDR3 sequence is CASSNYQGTGANVLTF. CDR3 DNA: TGTGCCAGCAGTAACTACCAGGGGACTGGGGCCAACGTCCTGACTTTC. The chain combines TRBV28 with TRBJ2-6, with TRBD1 as a possible D gene (6 bases). The CDR3 spans 16 residues. Germline CDR1 MDHEN, CDR2 SYDVKM. Deletions cut 5 bases from V and 2 bases from J, with 13 bases between.

The V and J genes are TRBV20-1 and TRBJ2-5, with D maybe TRBD1 (7 bases). This CDR3 region has 15 residues. Looked up from germline, CDR1 is DFQATT and CDR2 is SNEGSKA (reference sequence). Trimming stripped 8 bases from V and 11 bases from J, with 30 bases between. For the CDR3, the DNA is TGCAGTCCTTCGGATAGCGGCGGAGGGGGCAATGAGCAGTACTTC. Its protein product is CSPSDSGGGGNEQYF.

This clonotype has at least ten counts. The gene calls are TRBV12-3 or TRBV12-4 and TRBJ1-5; TRBD1 aligns across 7 bases. This CDR3 is built from 16 residues. Trimming took 3 bases from V and 4 from J; bases not matched to a gene: 9. This CDR3 reads CASSFLLGTENQPQHF. The CDR3 nucleotides read TGTGCCAGCAGTTTCTTACTAGGGACAGAAAATCAGCCCCAGCATTTT.

The rearrangement joins TRBV5-1 to TRBJ2-1, with TRBD1 matching 8 bases. The CDR3 is made up of 15 amino acids. Germline V gene sequence: CDR1 SGHRS, CDR2 YFSETQ. V shed 4 bases, J shed 4 bases, and the junction held 7 bases outside the gene matches. The DNA of the CDR3 is TGCGCCAGCAGCCCGACAGGGGAGGTGTACAATGAGCAGTTCTTC. Its translation is CASSPTGEVYNEQFF. Filled out from reference TRBV5-1 and TRBJ2-1, the complete variable domain reads KAGVTQTPRYLIKTRGQQVTLSCSPISGHRSVSWYQQTPGQGLQFLFEYFSETQRNKGNFPGRFSGRQFSNSRSEMNVSTLELGDSALYLCASSPTGEVYNEQFFGPGTRLTVL.

The chain carries TRBV10-3 and TRBJ2-3, with D perhaps assigned TRBD1 or TRBD2 (5 bases each). This CDR3 comprises 15 residues. Looked up from germline, CDR1 is ENHRY and CDR2 is SYGVKD. Trimming removed 4 bases at V and 1 base at J, with 12 bases between. CDR3: CAISVSRDRTDTQYF. CDR3 in DNA: TGTGCCATCAGTGTGTCTAGGGACCGCACAGATACGCAGTATTTT.

The chain carries TRBV3-1 and TRBJ1-1; D unresolved. Germline V gene sequence: CDR1 LGHDT, CDR2 YNNKEL (reference sequence). This CDR3 has 17 residues. Trimming removed 0 bases from V and 0 bases from J, with 14 bases in between. The CDR3 loop reads CASSQDGASYLNTEAFF. The CDR3 nucleotides are TGTGCCAGCAGCCAAGACGGTGCCAGCTATTTGAACACTGAAGCTTTCTTT.

This clonotype was observed a single time. The CDR3 loop is CASSYWAGANTADTQYF. The CDR3 DNA is TGTGCCAGCAGTTACTGGGCGGGGGCGAACACCGCAGATACGCAGTATTTT. The chain uses TRBV6-2 or TRBV6-3 and TRBJ2-3; possible D gene TRBD2, 7 bases. Trimming left V 1 base short and J 4 bases short, with 18 bases between. Germline lookup yields CDR1 MNHEY and CDR2 SVGEGT. This CDR3 contains 17 residues.

As regards this clonotype: One end of the junction varies from germline; a read error may be responsible. The V and J genes are TRBV7-8 and TRBJ1-6; 9 nucleotides align to TRBD1. This CDR3 comprises 15 residues. CDR1 and CDR2 from the germline V gene are SGHVS and FQNEAQ. For the CDR3, the DNA is TGTGCCAGCGGCTTAGCTCGGACAGGGGATTCACCCCTCCACTTT. Translating gives CASGLARTGDSPLHF.